This T cell receptor beta chain was profiled in a study of identical twins. Study observations and caveats: Out-of-frame alpha sequences shared by twins showed excess low generation probability. Whereas memory repertoires showed no such difference, abundant cord blood beta clonotypes carried fewer insertions.

This clonotype showed up just a few times. As yet, its antigen is unknown. TCRdb re-analysed the 5' RACE reads in MiXCR, keeping a single row per CDR3 protein. Of some 1,700,000 distinct CDR3 sequences in the sample, 25% to 35% were seen once. CDR1 is SGHDT and CDR2 is YYEEEE in the germline V gene. The CDR3 sequence is 16 residues long. Trimming stripped 4 bases from V and 5 bases from J, with 21 bases between. The chain joins TRBV5-6 to TRBJ1-2; D call uncertain. The sample taken for sequencing was cord blood. The TCR comes from a newborn girl in good health. The CDR3 protein is CASSLFEAAQYYGYTF. The CDR3 region has the DNA TGTGCCAGCAGCCTGTTCGAGGCAGCCCAGTATTATGGCTACACCTTC.